This T cell receptor beta chain was captured by sequencing in a study of cytomegalovirus exposure and HLA in healthy donors. Study-wide context: An earlier analysis identified 120 million or so unique TCR beta sequences in approximately 190 million T cells. Findings and limits, study-wide: Later analysis identified a missense DCLRE1C variant that was linked to TCR beta V- and J-gene trimming. Analyses of presence/absence relied on an assumption of roughly uniform sequencing depth across donors. The majority of CMV-associated TCR beta chains were reported as apparently HLA-restricted in a later analysis.

CDR1 is MNHEY and CDR2 is SVGAGI in the germline V gene. V was trimmed by 4 bases and J by 4 bases, leaving 17 bases between them. The CDR3 consists of 16 residues. It was with 60 Vbeta and 13 Jbeta primers that the PCR ran. Generated by immunoSEQ multiplex PCR, the TCRdb table keeps only in-frame clones and is missing some. The sample yields under 200,000 clones, about 88% seen once. This clone was detected a few times. Its antigen is unidentified. The receptor was isolated from a man aged 30 to 39 in good health and CMV-seropositive. The sample consisted of PBMCs. The chain couples TRBV6-5 to TRBJ1-3, with TRBD1 as a possible D gene (6 bases). The CDR3 is CASSSYRETIGNTIYF. The CDR3 DNA is TGTGCCAGCAGTTCCTACAGGGAAACAATCGGAAACACCATATATTTT.